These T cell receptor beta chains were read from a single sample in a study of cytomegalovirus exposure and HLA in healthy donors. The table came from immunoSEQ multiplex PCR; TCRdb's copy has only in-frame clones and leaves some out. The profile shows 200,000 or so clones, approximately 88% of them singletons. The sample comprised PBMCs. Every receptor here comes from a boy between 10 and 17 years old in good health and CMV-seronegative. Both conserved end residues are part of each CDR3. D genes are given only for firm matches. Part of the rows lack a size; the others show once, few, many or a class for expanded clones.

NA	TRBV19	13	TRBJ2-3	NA	CASSIGGTDTQYF	TGTGCCAGTAGTATAGGAGGGACAGATACGCAGTATTTT
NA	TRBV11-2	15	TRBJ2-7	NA	CASSLVISVNYEQYF	TGTGCCAGCAGCTTAGTGATTTCGGTGAACTACGAGCAGTACTTC
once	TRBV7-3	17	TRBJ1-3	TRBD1	CASSLSRGQGSGNTIYF	TGTGCCAGCAGCTTAAGCCGGGGACAGGGCTCTGGAAACACCATATATTTT
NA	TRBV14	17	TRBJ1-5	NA	CASSQMGQTYSNQPQHF	TGTGCCAGCAGCCAAATGGGACAAACCTATAGCAATCAGCCCCAGCATTTT
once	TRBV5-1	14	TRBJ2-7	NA	CASSLGSVEYEQYF	TGCGCCAGCAGCTTGGGGAGCGTGGAGTACGAGCAGTACTTC
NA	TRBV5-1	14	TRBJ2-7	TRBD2	CASTDLAGPYEQYF	TGCGCCAGCACGGACCTAGCGGGCCCCTACGAGCAGTACTTC
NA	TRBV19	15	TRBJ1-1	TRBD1	CASTPGQGWDTEAFF	TGTGCCAGTACCCCGGGACAGGGATGGGACACTGAAGCTTTCTTT
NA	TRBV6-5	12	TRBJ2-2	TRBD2	CASLAGTGELFF	TGTGCCAGCCTAGCGGGCACCGGGGAGCTGTTTTTT
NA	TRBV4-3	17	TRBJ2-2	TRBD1	CASSQDRGAANTGELFF	TGCGCCAGCAGCCAGGACAGGGGGGCAGCGAACACCGGGGAGCTGTTTTTT
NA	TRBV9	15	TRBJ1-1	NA	CASSVVPGMNTEAFF	TGTGCCAGCAGCGTAGTTCCAGGGATGAACACTGAAGCTTTCTTT
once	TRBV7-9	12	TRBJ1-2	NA	CASGDRSYGYTF	TGTGCCAGCGGAGACAGAAGCTATGGCTACACCTTC
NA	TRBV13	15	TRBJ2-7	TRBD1	CASSLGDRGSYEQYF	TGTGCCAGCAGCTTAGGCGACAGGGGTTCCTACGAGCAGTACTTC
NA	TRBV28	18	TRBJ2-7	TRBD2	CASSAPGTSGRSSYEQYF	TGTGCCAGCAGTGCACCCGGGACTAGCGGGAGGAGCTCCTACGAGCAGTACTTC
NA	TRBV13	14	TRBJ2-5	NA	CASSRPQGRETQYF	TGTGCCAGCAGTCGCCCACAGGGCCGGGAGACCCAGTACTTC
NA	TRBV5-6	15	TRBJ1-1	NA	CASSRGAEMNTEAFF	TGTGCCAGCAGCCGGGGGGCAGAAATGAACACTGAAGCTTTCTTT
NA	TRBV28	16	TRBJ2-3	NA	CASSFMTSLYTDTQYF	TGTGCCAGCAGTTTTATGACTAGTCTTTACACAGATACGCAGTATTTT
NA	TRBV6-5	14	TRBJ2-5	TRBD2	CASKVGGAEETQYF	TGTGCCAGCAAGGTCGGGGGGGCGGAAGAGACCCAGTACTTC